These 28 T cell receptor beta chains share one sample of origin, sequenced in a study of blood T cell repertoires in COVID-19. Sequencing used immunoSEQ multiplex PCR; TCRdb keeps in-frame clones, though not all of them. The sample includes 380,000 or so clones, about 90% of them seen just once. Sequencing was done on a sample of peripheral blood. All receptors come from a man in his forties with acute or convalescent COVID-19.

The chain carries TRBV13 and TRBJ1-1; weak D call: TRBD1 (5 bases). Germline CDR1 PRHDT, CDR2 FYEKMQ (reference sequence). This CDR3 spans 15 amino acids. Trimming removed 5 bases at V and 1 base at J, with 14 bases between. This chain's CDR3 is CASSARTTWNTEAFF. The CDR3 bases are TGTGCCAGCAGCGCCCGGACAACCTGGAACACTGAAGCTTTCTTT.

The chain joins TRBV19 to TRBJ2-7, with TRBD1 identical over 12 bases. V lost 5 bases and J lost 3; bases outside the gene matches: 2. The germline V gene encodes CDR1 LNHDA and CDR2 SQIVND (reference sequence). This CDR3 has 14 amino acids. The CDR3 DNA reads TGTGCCAGTAGTGGGACAGGGGGCTTCTACGAGCAGTACTTC. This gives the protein CASSGTGGFYEQYF.

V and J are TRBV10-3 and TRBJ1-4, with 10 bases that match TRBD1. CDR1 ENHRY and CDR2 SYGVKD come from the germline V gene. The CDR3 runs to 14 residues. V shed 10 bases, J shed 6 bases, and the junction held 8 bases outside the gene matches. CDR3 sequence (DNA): TGTGCCACTAGACAGGGGGCATGGGATGAAAAACTGTTTTTT. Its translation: CATRQGAWDEKLFF.

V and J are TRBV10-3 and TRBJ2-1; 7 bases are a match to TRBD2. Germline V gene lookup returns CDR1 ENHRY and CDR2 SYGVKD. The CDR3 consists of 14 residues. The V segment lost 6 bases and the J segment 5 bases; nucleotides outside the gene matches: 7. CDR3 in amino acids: CAISKSGENNEQFF. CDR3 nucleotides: TGTGCCATCAGCAAGAGCGGGGAGAACAATGAGCAGTTCTTC.

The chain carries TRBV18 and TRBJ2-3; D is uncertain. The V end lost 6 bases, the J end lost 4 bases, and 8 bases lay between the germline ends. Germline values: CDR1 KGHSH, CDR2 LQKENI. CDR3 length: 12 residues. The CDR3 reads CASSPRPDTQYF. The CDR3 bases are TGTGCCAGCTCTCCCAGGCCAGATACGCAGTATTTT.

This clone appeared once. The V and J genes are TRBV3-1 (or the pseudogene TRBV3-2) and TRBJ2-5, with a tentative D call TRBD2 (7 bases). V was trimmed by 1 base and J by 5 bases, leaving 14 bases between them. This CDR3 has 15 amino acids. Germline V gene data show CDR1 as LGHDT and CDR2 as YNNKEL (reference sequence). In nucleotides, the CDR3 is TGTGCCAGCAGCCAAGGGACTAGTGGGGGCGAGACCCAGTACTTC. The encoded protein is CASSQGTSGGETQYF.

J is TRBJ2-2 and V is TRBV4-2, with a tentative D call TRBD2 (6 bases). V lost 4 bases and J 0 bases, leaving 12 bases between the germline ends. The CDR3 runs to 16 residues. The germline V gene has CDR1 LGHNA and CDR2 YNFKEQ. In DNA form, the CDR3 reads TGTGCCAGCAGCCGACTAGTGGGGGCGAACACCGGGGAGCTGTTTTTT. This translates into CASSRLVGANTGELFF.

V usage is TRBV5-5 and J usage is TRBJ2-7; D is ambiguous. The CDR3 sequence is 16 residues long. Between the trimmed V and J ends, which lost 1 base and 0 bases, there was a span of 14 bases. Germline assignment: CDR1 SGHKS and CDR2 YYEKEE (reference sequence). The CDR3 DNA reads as TGTGCCAGCAGCTTGCGATGGCAGATAAGCTCCTACGAGCAGTACTTC. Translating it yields CASSLRWQISSYEQYF. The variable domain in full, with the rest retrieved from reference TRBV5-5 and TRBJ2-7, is DAGVTQSPTHLIKTRGQQVTLRCSPISGHKSVSWYQQVLGQGPQFIFQYYEKEERGRGNFPDRFSARQFPNYSSELNVNALLLGDSALYLCASSLRWQISSYEQYFGPGTRLTVT.

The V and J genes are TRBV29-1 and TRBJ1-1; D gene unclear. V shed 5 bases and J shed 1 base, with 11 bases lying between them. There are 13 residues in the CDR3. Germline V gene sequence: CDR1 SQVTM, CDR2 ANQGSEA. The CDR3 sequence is CSVIEGGNTEAFF. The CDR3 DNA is TGCAGCGTTATAGAGGGCGGGAACACTGAAGCTTTCTTT.

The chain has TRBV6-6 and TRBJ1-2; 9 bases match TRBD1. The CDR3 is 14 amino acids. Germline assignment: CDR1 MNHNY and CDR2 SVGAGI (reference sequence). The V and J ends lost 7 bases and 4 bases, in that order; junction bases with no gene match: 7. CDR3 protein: CASIPSGQGYGYTF. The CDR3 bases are TGTGCCAGCATCCCCTCGGGACAGGGCTATGGCTACACCTTC.

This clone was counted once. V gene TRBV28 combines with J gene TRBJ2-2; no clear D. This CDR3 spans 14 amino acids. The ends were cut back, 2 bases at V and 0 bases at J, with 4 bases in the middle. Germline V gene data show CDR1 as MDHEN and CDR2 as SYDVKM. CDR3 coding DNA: TGTGCCAGCAGTTTACAGGCGAACACCGGGGAGCTGTTTTTT. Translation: CASSLQANTGELFF.

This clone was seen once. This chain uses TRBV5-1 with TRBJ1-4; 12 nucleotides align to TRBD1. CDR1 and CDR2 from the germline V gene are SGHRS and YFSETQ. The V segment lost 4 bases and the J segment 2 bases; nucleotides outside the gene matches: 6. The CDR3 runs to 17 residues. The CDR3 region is CASSEGTGGSTNEKLFF. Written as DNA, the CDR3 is TGCGCCAGCAGCGAAGGGACAGGGGGCTCTACTAATGAAAAACTGTTTTTT.

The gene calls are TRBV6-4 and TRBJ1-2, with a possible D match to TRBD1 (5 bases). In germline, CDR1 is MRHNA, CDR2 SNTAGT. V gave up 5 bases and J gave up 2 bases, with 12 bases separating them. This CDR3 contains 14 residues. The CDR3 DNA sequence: TGTGCCAGCAGTCCCAGGGCGTCCAACTATGGCTACACCTTC. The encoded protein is CASSPRASNYGYTF.

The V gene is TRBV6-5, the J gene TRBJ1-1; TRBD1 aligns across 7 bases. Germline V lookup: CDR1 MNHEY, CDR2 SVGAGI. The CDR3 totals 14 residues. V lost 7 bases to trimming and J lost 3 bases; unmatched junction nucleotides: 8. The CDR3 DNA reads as TGTGCCAGCACCTTACAGGGGCGGGACACTGAAGCTTTCTTT. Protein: CASTLQGRDTEAFF.

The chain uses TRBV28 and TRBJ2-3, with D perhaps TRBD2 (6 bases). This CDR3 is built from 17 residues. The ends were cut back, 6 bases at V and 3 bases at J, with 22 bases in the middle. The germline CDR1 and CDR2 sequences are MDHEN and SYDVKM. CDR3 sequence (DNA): TGTGCCAGCAGCCCGGGCCTCCGGAGGAGGGTGACAGATACGCAGTATTTT. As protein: CASSPGLRRRVTDTQYF.

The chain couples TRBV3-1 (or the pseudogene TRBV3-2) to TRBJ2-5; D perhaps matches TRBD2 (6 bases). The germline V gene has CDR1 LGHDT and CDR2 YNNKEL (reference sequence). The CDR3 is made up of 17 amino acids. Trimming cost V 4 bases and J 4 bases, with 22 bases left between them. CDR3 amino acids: CASSRARGPVEGETQYF. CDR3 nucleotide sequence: TGTGCCAGCAGCCGCGCCAGAGGACCGGTGGAGGGAGAGACCCAGTACTTC.

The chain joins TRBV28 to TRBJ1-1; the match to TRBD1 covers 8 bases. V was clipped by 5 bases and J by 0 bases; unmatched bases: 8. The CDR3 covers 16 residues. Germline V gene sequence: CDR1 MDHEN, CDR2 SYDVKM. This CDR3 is CASSPRGREVNTEAFF. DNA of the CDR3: TGTGCCAGCAGTCCCAGGGGGCGCGAGGTGAACACTGAAGCTTTCTTT.

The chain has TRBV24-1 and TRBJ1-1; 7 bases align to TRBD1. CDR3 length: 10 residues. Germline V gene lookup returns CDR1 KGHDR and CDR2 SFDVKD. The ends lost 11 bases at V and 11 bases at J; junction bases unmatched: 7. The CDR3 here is CAIFDRDAFF. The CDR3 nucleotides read TGTGCCATCTTCGACAGGGACGCTTTCTTT.

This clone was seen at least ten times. The DNA for the CDR3 is TGTGCCAGCAGCCAAGATTCGGCTAGCGGCTACAATGAGCAGTTCTTC. Its protein is CASSQDSASGYNEQFF. This chain links TRBV4-2 with TRBJ2-1; 7 nucleotides line up with TRBD2. Germline V lookup: CDR1 LGHNA, CDR2 YNFKEQ. This CDR3 region has 16 residues. Trimming cost V 0 bases and J 3 bases; bases outside gene matches: 5.

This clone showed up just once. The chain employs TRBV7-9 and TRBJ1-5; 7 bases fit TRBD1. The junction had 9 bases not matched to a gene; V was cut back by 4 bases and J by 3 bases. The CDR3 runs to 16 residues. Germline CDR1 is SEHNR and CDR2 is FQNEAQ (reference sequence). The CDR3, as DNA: TGTGCCAGCAGCTCCCTCTCGGGACAGCTCAATCAGCCCCAGCATTTT. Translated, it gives CASSSLSGQLNQPQHF.

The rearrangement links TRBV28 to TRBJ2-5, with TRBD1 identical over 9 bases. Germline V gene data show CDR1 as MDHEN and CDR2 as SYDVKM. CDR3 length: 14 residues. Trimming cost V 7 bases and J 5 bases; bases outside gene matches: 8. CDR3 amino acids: CASIPTGGWETQYF. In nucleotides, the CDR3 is TGTGCCAGCATCCCAACAGGGGGCTGGGAGACCCAGTACTTC.

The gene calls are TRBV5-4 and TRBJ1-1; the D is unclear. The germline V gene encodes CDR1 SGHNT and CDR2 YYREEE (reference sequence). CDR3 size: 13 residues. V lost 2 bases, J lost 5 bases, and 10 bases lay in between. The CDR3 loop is CASSFSSATEAFF. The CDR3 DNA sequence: TGTGCCAGCAGCTTTTCTTCAGCGACTGAAGCTTTCTTT.

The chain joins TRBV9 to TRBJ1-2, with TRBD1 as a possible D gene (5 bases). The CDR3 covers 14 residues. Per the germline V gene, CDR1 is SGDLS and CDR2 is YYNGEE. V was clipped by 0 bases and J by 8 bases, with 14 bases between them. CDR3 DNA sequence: TGTGCCAGCAGCGTAGGACAGATCCCAAAGGGCTACACCTTC. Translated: CASSVGQIPKGYTF. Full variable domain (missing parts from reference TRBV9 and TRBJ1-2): DSGVTQTPKHLITATGQRVTLRCSPRSGDLSVYWYQQSLDQGLQFLIQYYNGEERAKGNILERFSAQQFPDLHSELNLSSLELGDSALYFCASSVGQIPKGYTFGSGTRLTVV.

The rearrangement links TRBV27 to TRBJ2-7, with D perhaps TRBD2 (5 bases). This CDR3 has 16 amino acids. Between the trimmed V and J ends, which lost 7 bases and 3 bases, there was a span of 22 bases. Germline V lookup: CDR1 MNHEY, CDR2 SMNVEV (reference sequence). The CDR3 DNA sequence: TGTGCCAGCAAGACCCCGGACTTAAACTATATCTACGAGCAGTACTTC. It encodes CASKTPDLNYIYEQYF.

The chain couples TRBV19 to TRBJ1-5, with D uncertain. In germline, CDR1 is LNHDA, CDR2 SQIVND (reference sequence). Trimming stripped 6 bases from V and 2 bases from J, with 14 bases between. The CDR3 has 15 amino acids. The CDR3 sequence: CASSILRGRNQPQHF. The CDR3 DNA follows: TGTGCCAGTAGCATACTTAGAGGGCGCAATCAGCCCCAGCATTTT.

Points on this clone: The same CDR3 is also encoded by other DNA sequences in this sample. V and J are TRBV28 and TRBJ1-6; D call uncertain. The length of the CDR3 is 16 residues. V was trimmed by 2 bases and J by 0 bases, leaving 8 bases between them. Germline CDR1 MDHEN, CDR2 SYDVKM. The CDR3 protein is CASSLGGSSYNSPLHF. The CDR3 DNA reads TGTGCCAGCAGTTTAGGAGGTAGCTCCTATAATTCACCCCTCCACTTT.

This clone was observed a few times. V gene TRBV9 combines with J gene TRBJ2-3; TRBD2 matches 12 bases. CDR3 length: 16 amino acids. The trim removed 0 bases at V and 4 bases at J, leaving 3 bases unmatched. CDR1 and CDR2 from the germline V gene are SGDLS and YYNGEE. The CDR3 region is CASSVGSSGRADTQYF. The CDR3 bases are TGTGCCAGCAGCGTAGGATCTAGCGGGAGGGCAGATACGCAGTATTTT. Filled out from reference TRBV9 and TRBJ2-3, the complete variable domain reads DSGVTQTPKHLITATGQRVTLRCSPRSGDLSVYWYQQSLDQGLQFLIQYYNGEERAKGNILERFSAQQFPDLHSELNLSSLELGDSALYFCASSVGSSGRADTQYFGPGTRLTVL.

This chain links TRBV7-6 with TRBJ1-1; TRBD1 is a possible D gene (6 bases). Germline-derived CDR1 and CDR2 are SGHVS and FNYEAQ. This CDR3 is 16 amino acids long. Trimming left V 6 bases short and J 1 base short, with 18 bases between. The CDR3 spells CASSLNRAWGNTEAFF. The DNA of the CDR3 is TGTGCCAGCAGTCTGAACAGGGCGTGGGGGAACACTGAAGCTTTCTTT. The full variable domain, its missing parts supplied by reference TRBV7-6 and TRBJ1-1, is GAGVSQSPRYKVTKRGQDVALRCDPISGHVSLYWYRQALGQGPEFLTYFNYEAQQDKSGLPNDRFSAERPEGSISTLTIQRTEQRDSAMYRCASSLNRAWGNTEAFFGQGTRLTVV.